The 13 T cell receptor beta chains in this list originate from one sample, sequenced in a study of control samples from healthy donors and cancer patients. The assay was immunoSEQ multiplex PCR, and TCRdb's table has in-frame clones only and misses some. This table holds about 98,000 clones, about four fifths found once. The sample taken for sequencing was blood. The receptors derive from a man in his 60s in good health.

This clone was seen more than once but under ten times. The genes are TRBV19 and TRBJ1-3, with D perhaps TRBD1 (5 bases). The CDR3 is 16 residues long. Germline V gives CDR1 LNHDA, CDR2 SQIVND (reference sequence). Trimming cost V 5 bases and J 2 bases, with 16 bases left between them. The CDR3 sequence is CASSLTIRGPGNTIYF. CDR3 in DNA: TGTGCCAGTAGTTTAACCATAAGGGGCCCTGGAAACACCATATATTTT.

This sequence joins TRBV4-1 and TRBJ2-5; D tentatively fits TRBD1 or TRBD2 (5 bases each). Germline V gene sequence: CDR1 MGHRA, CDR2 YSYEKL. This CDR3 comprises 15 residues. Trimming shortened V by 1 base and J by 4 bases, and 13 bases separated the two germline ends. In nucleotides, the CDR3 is TGCGCCAGCAGCCAAGGAGGGGCGGCGGGAGAGACCCAGTACTTC. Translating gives CASSQGGAAGETQYF.

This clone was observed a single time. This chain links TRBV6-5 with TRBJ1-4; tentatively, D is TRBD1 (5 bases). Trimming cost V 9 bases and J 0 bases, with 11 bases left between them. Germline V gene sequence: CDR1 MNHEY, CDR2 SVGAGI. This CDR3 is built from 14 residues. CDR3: CASGLQATNEKLFF. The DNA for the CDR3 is TGTGCCAGTGGATTACAGGCAACTAATGAAAAACTGTTTTTT.

CDR3 in amino acids: CASRLALSTDTQYF. The CDR3 nucleotides are TGCGCCAGCAGACTAGCGTTGAGCACAGATACGCAGTATTTT. The V call is TRBV10-2, the J call TRBJ2-3; 7 positions agree with TRBD2. V gave up 6 bases and J gave up 0 bases; unmatched junction bases: 3. CDR3 length equals 14 residues. CDR1 and CDR2 from the germline V gene are WSHSY and SAAADI.

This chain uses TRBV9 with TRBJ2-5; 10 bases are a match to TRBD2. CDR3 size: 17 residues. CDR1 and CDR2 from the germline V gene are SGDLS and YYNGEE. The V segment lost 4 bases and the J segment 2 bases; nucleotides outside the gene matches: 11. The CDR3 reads CASSPRPGTSAQETQYF. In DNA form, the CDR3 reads TGTGCCAGCAGCCCTCGTCCCGGGACTAGCGCTCAAGAGACCCAGTACTTC.

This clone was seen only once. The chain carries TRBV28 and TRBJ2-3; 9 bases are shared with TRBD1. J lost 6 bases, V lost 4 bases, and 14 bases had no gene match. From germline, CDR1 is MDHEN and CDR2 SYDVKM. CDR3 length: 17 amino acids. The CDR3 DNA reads TGTGCCAGCAGTTCGCTACCGGGACAGGGATTGTCGGATACGCAGTATTTT. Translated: CASSSLPGQGLSDTQYF. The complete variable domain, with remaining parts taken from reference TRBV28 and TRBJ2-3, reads DVKVTQSSRYLVKRTGEKVFLECVQDMDHENMFWYRQDPGLGLRLIYFSYDVKMKEKGDIPEGYSVSREKKERFSLILESASTNQTSMYLCASSSLPGQGLSDTQYFGPGTRLTVL.

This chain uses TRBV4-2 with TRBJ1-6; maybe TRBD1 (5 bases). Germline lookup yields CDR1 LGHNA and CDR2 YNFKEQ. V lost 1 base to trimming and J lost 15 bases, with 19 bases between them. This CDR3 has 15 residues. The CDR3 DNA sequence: TGTGCCAGCAGCCAAGTACAGGCCGATTTAATTATCCTCCACTTT. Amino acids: CASSQVQADLIILHF.

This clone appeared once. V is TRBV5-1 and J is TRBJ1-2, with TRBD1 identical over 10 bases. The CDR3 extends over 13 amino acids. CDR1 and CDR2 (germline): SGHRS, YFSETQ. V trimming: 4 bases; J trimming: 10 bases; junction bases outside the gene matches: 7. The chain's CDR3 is CASSLGQGDYYTF. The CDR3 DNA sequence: TGCGCCAGCAGCCTCGGACAGGGGGATTACTACACCTTC.

The CDR3 bases are TGTGCCTGGAGTGTAGGCTTGCTAGCGGCCTGGGGGACCGGGGAGCTGTTTTTT. Translating gives CAWSVGLLAAWGTGELFF. This chain links TRBV30 with TRBJ2-2, with 7 bases that match TRBD2. V was clipped by 0 bases and J by 5 bases; unmatched bases: 15. There are 18 residues in the CDR3. The germline gives CDR1 GTSNPN, CDR2 SVGIG (reference sequence).

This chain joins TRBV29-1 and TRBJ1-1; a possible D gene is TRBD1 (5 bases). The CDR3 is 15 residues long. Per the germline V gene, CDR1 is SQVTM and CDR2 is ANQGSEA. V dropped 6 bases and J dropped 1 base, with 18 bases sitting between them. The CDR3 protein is CSVRVGGFQNTEAFF. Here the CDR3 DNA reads TGCAGCGTCCGAGTGGGGGGATTTCAGAACACTGAAGCTTTCTTT.

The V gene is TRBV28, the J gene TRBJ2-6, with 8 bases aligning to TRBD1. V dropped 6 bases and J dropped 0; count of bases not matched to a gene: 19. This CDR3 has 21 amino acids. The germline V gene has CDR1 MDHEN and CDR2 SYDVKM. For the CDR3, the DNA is TGTGCCAGCAGCTTGGTCAACCCCCGACAGGGGCCTAGCTCTGGGGCCAACGTCCTGACTTTC. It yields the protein CASSLVNPRQGPSSGANVLTF. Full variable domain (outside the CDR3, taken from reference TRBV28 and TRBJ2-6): DVKVTQSSRYLVKRTGEKVFLECVQDMDHENMFWYRQDPGLGLRLIYFSYDVKMKEKGDIPEGYSVSREKKERFSLILESASTNQTSMYLCASSLVNPRQGPSSGANVLTFGAGSRLTVL.

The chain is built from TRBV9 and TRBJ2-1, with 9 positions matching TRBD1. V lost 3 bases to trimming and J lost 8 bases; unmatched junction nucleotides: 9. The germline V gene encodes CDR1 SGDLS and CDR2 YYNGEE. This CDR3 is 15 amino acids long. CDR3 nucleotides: TGTGCCAGCAGCGAGGGGACAGGGCGTTTGGATGAGCAGTTCTTC. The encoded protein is CASSEGTGRLDEQFF.

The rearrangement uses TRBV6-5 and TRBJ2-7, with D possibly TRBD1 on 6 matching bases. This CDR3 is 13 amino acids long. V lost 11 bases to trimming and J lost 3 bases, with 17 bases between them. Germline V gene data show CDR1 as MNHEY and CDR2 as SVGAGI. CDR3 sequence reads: CAGGRGQVYEQYF. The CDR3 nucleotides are TGTGCCGGGGGCAGGGGACAAGTCTACGAGCAGTACTTC.